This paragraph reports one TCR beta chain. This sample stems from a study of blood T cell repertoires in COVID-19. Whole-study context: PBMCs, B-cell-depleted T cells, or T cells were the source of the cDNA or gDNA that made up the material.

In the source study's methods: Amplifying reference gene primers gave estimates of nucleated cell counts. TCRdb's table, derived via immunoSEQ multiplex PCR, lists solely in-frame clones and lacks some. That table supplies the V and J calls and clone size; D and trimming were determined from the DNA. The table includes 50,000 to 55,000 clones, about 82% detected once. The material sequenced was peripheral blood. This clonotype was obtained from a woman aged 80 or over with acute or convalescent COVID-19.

The CDR3 here is CATSDLAGGTQYF. The CDR3 nucleotides are TGTGCCACCAGTGATCTAGCGGGAGGTACGCAGTATTTT. J is TRBJ2-3 and V is TRBV24-1; 11 positions agree with TRBD2. Looked up from germline, CDR1 is KGHDR and CDR2 is SFDVKD. Trimming removed 3 bases from V and 8 bases from J; junction bases left unmatched: 0. The CDR3 sequence is 13 residues long.